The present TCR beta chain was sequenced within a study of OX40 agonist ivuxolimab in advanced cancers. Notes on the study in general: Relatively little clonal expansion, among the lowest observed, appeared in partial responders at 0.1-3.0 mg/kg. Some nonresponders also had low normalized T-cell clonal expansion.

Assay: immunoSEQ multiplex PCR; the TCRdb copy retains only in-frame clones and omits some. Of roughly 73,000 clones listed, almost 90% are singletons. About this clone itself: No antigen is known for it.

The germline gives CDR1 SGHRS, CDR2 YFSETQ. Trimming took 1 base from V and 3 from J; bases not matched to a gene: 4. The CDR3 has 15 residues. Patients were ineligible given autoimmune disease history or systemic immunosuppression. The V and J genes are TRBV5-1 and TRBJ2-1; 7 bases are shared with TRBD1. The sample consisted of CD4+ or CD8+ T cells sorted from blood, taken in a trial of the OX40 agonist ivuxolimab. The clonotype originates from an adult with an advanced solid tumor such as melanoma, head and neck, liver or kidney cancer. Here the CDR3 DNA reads TGCGCCAGCAGCTTGACAGGGGACCACTACAATGAGCAGTTCTTC. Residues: CASSLTGDHYNEQFF. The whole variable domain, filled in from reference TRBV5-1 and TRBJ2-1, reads KAGVTQTPRYLIKTRGQQVTLSCSPISGHRSVSWYQQTPGQGLQFLFEYFSETQRNKGNFPGRFSGRQFSNSRSEMNVSTLELGDSALYLCASSLTGDHYNEQFFGPGTRLTVL.